This T cell receptor (beta chain) was sequenced during a study of radiation and T cells in renal cell carcinoma. Overall study findings and caveats: In blood, top tumor clones expanded by 2 weeks, shrinking by 4.

Stated time point: baseline pretreatment blood. Regarding treatment: 15 Gy SBRT to primary tumor, nephrectomy 4 weeks later. This clone has only one observation. Its antigen remains unidentified. The junction and the germline gene differ at one end; a read error may be behind it. Assay used: immunoSEQ multiplex PCR; TCRdb lists only in-frame clones, some missing. The table shows some 120,000 clones, with roughly 80% occurring only once. This sequence originates from a woman aged 55-70 years with renal cell carcinoma. Specimen: blood, collected from a patient whose treatment included radiotherapy and nephrectomy.

This CDR3 is CASSLGGQNTNTQYF. CDR3 DNA sequence: TGTGCCAGCAGCCTGGGAGGACAGAACACAAATACGCAGTATTTT. The V and J genes are TRBV5-5 and TRBJ2-3; D may be TRBD1 or TRBD2 (6 bases each). This CDR3 spans 15 amino acids. CDR1 is SGHKS, CDR2 YYEKEE, per germline (reference sequence). The variable domain in full, with the rest retrieved from reference TRBV5-5 and TRBJ2-3, is DAGVTQSPTHLIKTRGQQVTLRCSPISGHKSVSWYQQVLGQGPQFIFQYYEKEERGRGNFPDRFSARQFPNYSSELNVNALLLGDSALYLCASSLGGQNTNTQYFGPGTRLTVL.